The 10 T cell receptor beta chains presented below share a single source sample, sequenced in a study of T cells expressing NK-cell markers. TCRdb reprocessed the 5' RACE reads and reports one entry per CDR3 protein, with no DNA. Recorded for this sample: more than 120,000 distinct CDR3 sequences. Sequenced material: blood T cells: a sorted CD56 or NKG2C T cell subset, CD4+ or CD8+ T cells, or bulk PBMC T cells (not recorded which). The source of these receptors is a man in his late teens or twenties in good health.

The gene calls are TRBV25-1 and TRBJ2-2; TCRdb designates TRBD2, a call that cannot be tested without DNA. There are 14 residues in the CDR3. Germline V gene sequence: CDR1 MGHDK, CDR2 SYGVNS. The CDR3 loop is CASRTSGNGGELFF.

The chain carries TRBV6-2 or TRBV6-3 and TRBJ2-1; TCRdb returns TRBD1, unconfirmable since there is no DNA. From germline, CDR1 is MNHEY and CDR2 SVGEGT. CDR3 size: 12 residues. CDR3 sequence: CASLSRGHEQFF.

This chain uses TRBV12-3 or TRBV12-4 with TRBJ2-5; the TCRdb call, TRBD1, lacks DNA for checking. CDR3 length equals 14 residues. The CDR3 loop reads CASTPDRGWETQYF.

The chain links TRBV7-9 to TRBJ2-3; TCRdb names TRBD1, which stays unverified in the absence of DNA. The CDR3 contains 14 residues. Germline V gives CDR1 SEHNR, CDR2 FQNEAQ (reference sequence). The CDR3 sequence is CASITPLEGGLQYF.

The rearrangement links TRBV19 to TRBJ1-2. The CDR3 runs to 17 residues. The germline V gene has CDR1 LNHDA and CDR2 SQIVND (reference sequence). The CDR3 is CASSIDVPALTTYGYTF.

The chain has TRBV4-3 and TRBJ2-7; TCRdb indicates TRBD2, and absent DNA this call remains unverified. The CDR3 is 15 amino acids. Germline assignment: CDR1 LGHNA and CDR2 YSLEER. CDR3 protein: CASSPMTSGYYEQYF.

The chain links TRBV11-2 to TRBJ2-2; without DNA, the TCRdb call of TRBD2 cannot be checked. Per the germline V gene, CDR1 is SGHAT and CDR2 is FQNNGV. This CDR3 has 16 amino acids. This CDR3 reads CASTSRTGENTGELFF.

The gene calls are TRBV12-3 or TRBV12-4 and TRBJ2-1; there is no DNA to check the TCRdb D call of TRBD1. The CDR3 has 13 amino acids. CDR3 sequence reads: CASSLSLGQGMFF.

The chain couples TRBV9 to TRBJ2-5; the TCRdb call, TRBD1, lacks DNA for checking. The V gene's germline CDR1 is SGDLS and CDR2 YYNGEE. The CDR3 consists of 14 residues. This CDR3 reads CASSVNGGGETQYF.

The chain's CDR3 is CASSWTSGRMGEQFF. The rearrangement uses TRBV7-8 and TRBJ2-1; there is no DNA to check the TCRdb D call of TRBD2. CDR1 and CDR2 (germline): SGHVS, FQNEAQ. The CDR3 is 15 residues long.